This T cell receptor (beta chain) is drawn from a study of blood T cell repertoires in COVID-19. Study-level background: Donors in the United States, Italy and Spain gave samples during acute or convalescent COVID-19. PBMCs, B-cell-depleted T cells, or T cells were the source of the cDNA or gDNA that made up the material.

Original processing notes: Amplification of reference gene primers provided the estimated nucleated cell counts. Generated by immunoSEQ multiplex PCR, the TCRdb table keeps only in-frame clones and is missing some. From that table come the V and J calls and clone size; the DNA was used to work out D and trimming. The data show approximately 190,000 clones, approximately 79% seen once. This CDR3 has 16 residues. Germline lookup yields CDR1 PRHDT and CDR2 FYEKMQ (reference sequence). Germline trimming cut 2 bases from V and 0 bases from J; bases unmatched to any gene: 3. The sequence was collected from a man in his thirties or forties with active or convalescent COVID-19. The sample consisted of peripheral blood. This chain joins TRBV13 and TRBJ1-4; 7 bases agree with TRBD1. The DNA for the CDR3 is TGTGCCAGCAGCTTAAGACAGGGCCCAACTAATGAAAAACTGTTTTTT. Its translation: CASSLRQGPTNEKLFF.